Listed here are 30 T cell receptor beta chains from one sample, sequenced in a study of early T cells in non-severe SARS-CoV-2 infection. TCRdb reprocessed the 5' RACE reads with MiXCR, giving one entry per CDR3 protein. The sample records approximately 33,000 distinct CDR3 sequences, roughly 5.6% being singletons. Material for sequencing was whole blood. Receptors originate from an adult who was a healthcare worker with PCR-confirmed SARS-CoV-2 infection or an uninfected control (not recorded which).

This clonotype was observed many times. The CDR3: CASTATGGVTEAFF. CDR3 sequence (DNA): TGTGCCAGCACCGCGACAGGGGGCGTAACTGAAGCTTTCTTT. The rearrangement joins TRBV2 to TRBJ1-1; 10 positions agree with TRBD1. CDR1 is SNHLY, CDR2 FYNNEI, per germline. CDR3 length equals 14 residues. Unmatched junction bases numbered 7, after V lost 7 bases and J lost 5 bases.

The chain has TRBV7-2 and TRBJ2-1; tentatively, D is TRBD2 (6 bases). V was pared by 1 base and J by 7 bases, with 14 bases between. The germline CDR1 and CDR2 sequences are SGHTA and FQGNSA. This CDR3 comprises 15 residues. For the CDR3, the DNA is TGTGCCAGCAGCTTAGACCCGGGAGTGGTGAATGAGCAGTTCTTC. Translated: CASSLDPGVVNEQFF.

Many counts were recorded for this clonotype. The genes are TRBV10-3 and TRBJ1-1, with no clear D. Trimming left V 3 bases short and J 4 bases short, with 15 bases between. Germline CDR1 is ENHRY and CDR2 is SYGVKD. The CDR3 has 15 amino acids. The CDR3 region is CAISEGSGGFTEAFF. CDR3 sequence (DNA): TGTGCCATCAGTGAAGGATCAGGAGGGTTCACTGAAGCTTTCTTT.

The sample holds many counts of this clonotype. V gene TRBV6-6 combines with J gene TRBJ2-3, with a weak D call TRBD2 (5 bases). CDR3 size: 14 residues. Trimming pared 6 bases from V and 4 bases from J, leaving 14 bases between. CDR1 and CDR2 (germline): MNHNY, SVGAGI (reference sequence). CDR3 protein: CASRAFLGADTQYF. The CDR3 DNA follows: TGTGCCAGCAGGGCCTTCCTGGGAGCAGATACGCAGTATTTT.

This clonotype was seen at least ten times. This chain links TRBV11-2 with TRBJ2-3, with 8 bases matching TRBD2. The ends lost 8 bases at V and 6 bases at J; junction bases unmatched: 1. This CDR3 has 11 residues. Germline V gives CDR1 SGHAT, CDR2 FQNNGV. CDR3 sequence: CASRGGDTQYF. CDR3 DNA sequence: TGTGCCAGCCGGGGGGGGGATACGCAGTATTTT.

There are many counts of this clonotype. V is TRBV5-5 and J is TRBJ2-7, with D perhaps TRBD1 (7 bases). The CDR3 extends over 16 amino acids. V dropped 1 base and J dropped 7 bases, with 21 bases sitting between them. Germline V CDR1 and CDR2: SGHKS, YYEKEE (reference sequence). CDR3 sequence (DNA): TGTGCCAGCAGCTTGTTATCCGGGACAGCCAGCGGGGAGCAGTACTTC. It is translated as CASSLLSGTASGEQYF. The full variable domain, with the rest looked up from reference TRBV5-5 and TRBJ2-7, is DAGVTQSPTHLIKTRGQQVTLRCSPISGHKSVSWYQQVLGQGPQFIFQYYEKEERGRGNFPDRFSARQFPNYSSELNVNALLLGDSALYLCASSLLSGTASGEQYFGPGTRLTVT.

The sample holds many counts of this clonotype. The chain combines TRBV20-1 with TRBJ2-1; 11 nucleotides line up with TRBD2. V shed 6 bases and J 1 base; nucleotides not matched to a gene: 8. The CDR3 runs to 16 residues. CDR1 and CDR2 (germline): DFQATT, SNEGSKA (reference sequence). This CDR3 reads CSAKRASGGSYNEQFF. In DNA, the CDR3 is TGCAGTGCCAAAAGGGCTAGCGGGGGGTCCTACAATGAGCAGTTCTTC.

There are many counts of this clonotype. CDR3 coding DNA: TGCGCCAGCAGCCAAGCCAGGGAGTGGACGACTGAAGCTTTCTTT. Translating it yields CASSQAREWTTEAFF. The V gene is TRBV4-3, the J gene TRBJ1-1, with a tentative D call TRBD1 (5 bases). Germline V CDR1 and CDR2: LGHNA, YSLEER. The CDR3 runs 15 residues. Trimming cost V 1 base and J 5 bases, with 14 bases left between them.

This clonotype appeared many times. This chain joins TRBV10-3 and TRBJ2-1, with 11 bases aligning to TRBD2. CDR1 is ENHRY and CDR2 is SYGVKD in the germline V gene. This CDR3 comprises 15 residues. J gave up 5 bases and V 1 base, and 1 base lay outside the gene matches. This chain's CDR3 is CAISEFSGRDNEQFF. CDR3 nucleotides: TGTGCCATCAGTGAGTTTAGCGGGAGGGACAATGAGCAGTTCTTC.

On this clonotype: This may be a read error: a much more frequent sequence differs by one nucleotide. The rearrangement uses TRBV9 and TRBJ2-5; 7 bases align to TRBD2. The ends lost 3 bases at V and 0 bases at J; junction bases unmatched: 5. CDR1 SGDLS and CDR2 YYNGEE come from the germline V gene. The CDR3 extends over 15 amino acids. For the CDR3, the DNA is TGTGCCAGCAGCGCCGTACTAGCGAACCAAGAGACCCAGTACTTC. Translation: CASSAVLANQETQYF.

The gene calls are TRBV7-3 and TRBJ1-1; D gene unclear. V gave up 0 bases and J gave up 3 bases, with 8 bases separating them. Germline lookup yields CDR1 SGHTA and CDR2 FQGTGA. The CDR3 is 14 residues long. CDR3 protein: CASSLTPRDTEAFF. CDR3 bases: TGTGCCAGCAGCTTAACGCCAAGGGACACTGAAGCTTTCTTT.

The chain uses TRBV20-1 and TRBJ2-1; 14 bases agree with TRBD2. The junction had 4 bases not matched to a gene; V was cut back by 0 bases and J by 9 bases. The CDR3 length is 15 residues. From germline, CDR1 is DFQATT and CDR2 SNEGSKA (reference sequence). The CDR3 coding sequence is TGCAGTGCTAGAGAGACTAGCGGGAGGGCCGGTGAGCAGTTCTTC. Translating gives CSARETSGRAGEQFF.

This clonotype was found many times. The rearrangement links TRBV21-1 to TRBJ2-7; the D call of TRBD2 is as the table states it, not checked on the DNA. TRBV21-1 is described as a pseudogene. This CDR3 is 13 amino acids long. CDR3 protein: CASSRAQTYEQYF. The CDR3 coding sequence is TGTGCCAGCAGCAGGGCCCAGACCTACGAGCAGTACTTC.

The chain is built from TRBV12-3 or TRBV12-4 and TRBJ1-5, with D hard to call. The CDR3 is 13 amino acids. V dropped 6 bases and J dropped 6 bases, with 12 bases sitting between them. The CDR3: CASSRALLQPQHF. CDR3 in DNA: TGTGCCAGCAGCCGGGCCCTCCTTCAGCCCCAGCATTTT.

There are many counts of this clonotype. The chain joins TRBV4-1 to TRBJ2-1; no clear D. The ends were cut back, 0 bases at V and 6 bases at J, with 9 bases in the middle. The V gene's germline CDR1 is MGHRA and CDR2 YSYEKL. CDR3 size: 14 residues. Here the CDR3 reads CASSQEDQANEQFF. In nucleotides, the CDR3 is TGCGCCAGCAGCCAAGAGGACCAGGCCAATGAGCAGTTCTTC.

The rearrangement uses TRBV19 and TRBJ2-5, with 8 bases identical to TRBD1. There are 15 residues in the CDR3. Germline CDR1 LNHDA, CDR2 SQIVND (reference sequence). With V trimmed by 0 bases and J by 2 bases, 2 bases remained unmatched. The CDR3 spells CASSIDGTGQETQYF. CDR3 nucleotide sequence: TGTGCCAGTAGTATAGATGGGACAGGACAAGAGACCCAGTACTTC.

This clonotype was counted between two and nine times. The chain couples TRBV7-2 to TRBJ2-1; D gene ambiguous. Between the trimmed V and J ends, which lost 1 base and 2 bases, there was a span of 3 bases. CDR3 size: 13 residues. The germline V gene has CDR1 SGHTA and CDR2 FQGNSA. CDR3 bases: TGTGCCAGCAGCTTAGATCCCTACAATGAGCAGTTCTTC. This gives the protein CASSLDPYNEQFF. The complete variable domain, with remaining parts taken from reference TRBV7-2 and TRBJ2-1, reads GAGVSQSPSNKVTEKGKDVELRCDPISGHTALYWYRQSLGQGLEFLIYFQGNSAPDKSGLPSDRFSAERTGGSVSTLTIQRTQQEDSAVYLCASSLDPYNEQFFGPGTRLTVL.

In its sample, this clonotype was seen many times. The genes are TRBV3-1 and TRBJ1-2; 9 positions agree with TRBD1. In germline, CDR1 is LGHDT, CDR2 YNNKEL (reference sequence). There are 13 residues in the CDR3. The V and J ends lost 6 bases and 6 bases, in that order; junction bases with no gene match: 5. The CDR3 nucleotides are TGTGCCAGCAGTTATGGGACAGGGAATGGCTACACCTTC. Its protein is CASSYGTGNGYTF. Based on the CDR3 plus reference TRBV3-1 and TRBJ1-2, the full variable domain is DTAVSQTPKYLVTQMGNDKSIKCEQNLGHDTMYWYKQDSKKFLKIMFSYNNKELIINETVPNRFSPKSPDKAHLNLHINSLELGDSAVYFCASSYGTGNGYTFGSGTRLTVV.

The CDR3 region has the DNA TGTGCCAGCACCCCCGGGGGGGGAGAGACCCAGTACTTC. It encodes CASTPGGGETQYF. This chain links TRBV11-2 with TRBJ2-5, with 8 bases that match TRBD2. The V and J ends lost 7 bases and 4 bases, in that order; junction bases with no gene match: 5. This CDR3 is built from 13 residues. Per germline, CDR1 SGHAT and CDR2 FQNNGV.

This clonotype was recorded many times. V and J are TRBV27 and TRBJ1-1; D is possibly TRBD1 (6 bases). The germline V gene has CDR1 MNHEY and CDR2 SMNVEV (reference sequence). The CDR3 length is 13 residues. With 5 bases removed from V and 8 bases from J, the gap between germline ends came to 15 bases. The CDR3 loop reads CASSPPGAVEAFF. The CDR3 nucleotides read TGTGCCAGCAGTCCGCCGGGGGCCGTCGAAGCTTTCTTT.

A note on this clonotype: A read error may explain this, as a much larger clone is one base away. The chain uses TRBV19 and TRBJ1-2; TRBD1 aligns across 9 bases. CDR1 is LNHDA and CDR2 is SQIVND in the germline V gene (reference sequence). This CDR3 is 13 amino acids long. For the CDR3, the DNA is TGTGTCAGTAACTCTGGGGACAGGGAAGGCTACACCTTC. This encodes CVSNSGDREGYTF.

This clonotype occurred many times. The chain is built from TRBV30 and TRBJ1-2; D might be TRBD1 (5 bases). This CDR3 is built from 14 residues. Trimming took off 2 bases at V and 7 bases at J, with 17 bases between the two ends. Looked up from germline, CDR1 is GTSNPN and CDR2 is SVGIG (reference sequence). CDR3 loop: CAWSNSGEAIGYTF. Here the CDR3 DNA reads TGTGCCTGGAGTAACTCGGGGGAGGCGATTGGCTACACCTTC.

In its sample, this clonotype was seen many times. The chain couples TRBV12-3 or TRBV12-4 to TRBJ2-1; D is perhaps TRBD2 (6 bases). The CDR3 is 14 residues long. V dropped 7 bases and J dropped 6 bases, with 16 bases sitting between them. CDR3 loop: CASISAGGINEQFF. The CDR3 nucleotides are TGTGCCAGCATCTCCGCCGGGGGAATCAATGAGCAGTTCTTC.

This clonotype showed up just a few times. This chain links TRBV7-2 with TRBJ2-7; perhaps TRBD1 as D (6 bases). The CDR3 runs to 14 residues. Germline loops: CDR1 SGHTA, CDR2 FQGNSA. The V and J ends lost 1 base and 2 bases respectively, with 9 bases between them. CDR3 residues: CASSLVQGPYEQYF. The DNA for the CDR3 is TGTGCCAGCAGCTTAGTTCAGGGGCCCTACGAGCAGTACTTC.

The table lists this clonotype with many counts. V and J are TRBV1 and TRBJ2-1; the table assigns TRBD2, which was not confirmed against the DNA. TRBV1 is designated a pseudogene. This CDR3 is 20 amino acids long. The CDR3: CTSSQSSTGTSGESYNEQFF. The CDR3 DNA is TGCACCAGCAGCCAATCATCGACCGGGACTAGCGGGGAGTCCTACAATGAGCAGTTCTTC.

This clonotype was observed at least ten times. The rearrangement links TRBV12-3 or TRBV12-4 to TRBJ2-1; weak D call: TRBD2 (5 bases). CDR3 length: 14 amino acids. The V end was cut by 3 bases, the J end by 8 bases, with 14 bases between. The CDR3 loop is CASSFTGKDDEQFF. In DNA, the CDR3 is TGTGCCAGCAGTTTCACCGGGAAAGACGATGAGCAGTTCTTC.

The chain links TRBV7-9 to TRBJ2-7, with D hard to call. V was trimmed by 0 bases and J by 0 bases, leaving 6 bases between them. Germline values: CDR1 SEHNR, CDR2 FQNEAQ (reference sequence). There are 14 residues in the CDR3. CDR3: CASSLAHSSYEQYF. In DNA form, the CDR3 reads TGTGCCAGCAGCTTAGCCCATAGCTCCTACGAGCAGTACTTC.

There are many counts of this clonotype. The chain links TRBV20-1 to TRBJ2-7, with D tentatively TRBD2 (5 bases). The V gene's germline CDR1 is DFQATT and CDR2 SNEGSKA (reference sequence). The V end lost 5 bases, the J end lost 0 bases, and 35 bases lay between the germline ends. This CDR3 spans 21 amino acids. The DNA for the CDR3 is TGCAGTGCTGCACCGCCCAACTACGATAATGTCGCAAGGAGGCTCTCCTACGAGCAGTACTTC. Its translation is CSAAPPNYDNVARRLSYEQYF.

This clonotype has at least ten counts. V is TRBV4-1 and J is TRBJ2-7, with 10 positions matching TRBD2. This CDR3 spans 15 amino acids. Trimming took 1 base from V and 1 from J; bases not matched to a gene: 1. The germline CDR1 and CDR2 sequences are MGHRA and YSYEKL. The CDR3 DNA reads TGCGCCAGCAGCCAAGGACTAGCGGGTTCCTACGAGCAGTACTTC. As protein: CASSQGLAGSYEQYF.

The sample holds many counts of this clonotype. The V gene is TRBV18, the J gene TRBJ2-1, with 16 nucleotides matching TRBD2. Germline values: CDR1 KGHSH, CDR2 LQKENI. The length of the CDR3 is 16 residues. J was trimmed by 8 bases and V by 6 bases; bases with no gene match: 7. The DNA for the CDR3 is TGTGCCAGCTCCCCTCCGGGACTAGCGGGAGGGGATGAGCAGTTCTTC. Translated, it gives CASSPPGLAGGDEQFF.